One sample yielded the 18 T cell receptor beta chains listed below, sequenced in a study of graft-versus-host responses after intestinal transplantation. The antigens of these receptors remain unknown. Using immunoSEQ multiplex PCR, the repertoire was profiled, and TCRdb retains in-frame clones only, with some absent. Seen here are around 90,000 clones, roughly 92% observed once, and the top ten hold about 0.3%. This material consisted of unstimulated CD4+ T cells sorted from spleen or lymph node cells, taken before intestinal transplant. The receptors were gathered from a human donor who received an intestinal transplant.

The chain employs TRBV4-1 and TRBJ2-7, with a weak D call TRBD1 (6 bases). Germline V gene lookup returns CDR1 MGHRA and CDR2 YSYEKL. The germline V and J ends were trimmed by 1 base and 3 bases, with 16 bases remaining between them. There are 16 residues in the CDR3. The CDR3 is CASSQGRTGIFYEQYF. CDR3 bases: TGCGCCAGCAGCCAAGGCCGCACAGGGATTTTCTACGAGCAGTACTTC.

The chain joins TRBV27 to TRBJ2-7; TRBD1 aligns across 10 bases. Germline assignment: CDR1 MNHEY and CDR2 SMNVEV (reference sequence). CDR3 size: 15 residues. Germline trimming cut 4 bases from V and 5 bases from J; bases unmatched to any gene: 8. The CDR3 spells CASSSLPGTGDEQYF. In DNA, the CDR3 is TGTGCCAGCAGTTCCCTTCCCGGGACAGGGGACGAGCAGTACTTC.

DNA of the CDR3: TGCAGCGTTGGACAGAACTACGAGCAGTACTTC. Protein: CSVGQNYEQYF. This chain links TRBV29-1 with TRBJ2-7, with D possibly TRBD1 on 5 matching bases. Germline assignment: CDR1 SQVTM and CDR2 ANQGSEA. The CDR3 loop spans 11 amino acids. V lost 4 bases and J lost 3, with 7 bases in between.

This sequence joins TRBV7-6 and TRBJ2-1; TRBD2 aligns across 14 bases. The CDR3 is 15 residues long. Germline CDR1 and CDR2: SGHVS and FNYEAQ. V was clipped by 5 bases and J by 8 bases; unmatched bases: 5. CDR3 amino acids: CASSTLGLAGDEQFF. Written as DNA, the CDR3 is TGTGCCAGCAGCACCCTGGGACTAGCGGGAGATGAGCAGTTCTTC.

Concerning this clone: The sample carries other DNA sequences with the same CDR3. The J gene is TRBJ2-7, the V gene TRBV5-1; D call uncertain. The CDR3 has 13 residues. The V gene's germline CDR1 is SGHRS and CDR2 YFSETQ. Between the trimmed V and J ends, which lost 0 bases and 2 bases, there was a span of 6 bases. The CDR3 is CASSLEGTYEQYF. CDR3 in DNA: TGCGCCAGCAGCTTGGAGGGAACCTACGAGCAGTACTTC.

CDR3 in DNA: TGTGCCAGCAGCTTCTTCGGGGGCGTGAACACTGAAGCTTTCTTT. As protein: CASSFFGGVNTEAFF. The rearrangement uses TRBV7-9 and TRBJ1-1, with D possibly being TRBD1 (6 bases). V was trimmed by 3 bases and J by 0 bases, leaving 11 bases between them. Germline V gene data show CDR1 as SEHNR and CDR2 as FQNEAQ (reference sequence). The CDR3 runs to 15 residues.

The rearrangement links TRBV27 to TRBJ2-3; 8 bases line up with TRBD2. V shed 2 bases, J shed 4 bases, and the junction held 2 bases outside the gene matches. CDR1 and CDR2 from the germline V gene are MNHEY and SMNVEV (reference sequence). The CDR3 consists of 14 residues. The CDR3 nucleotides are TGTGCCAGCAGTTTAGGACTAGCCCCAGATACGCAGTATTTT. Amino acid sequence: CASSLGLAPDTQYF.

The chain links TRBV27 to TRBJ2-5; the D is unclear. Looked up from germline, CDR1 is MNHEY and CDR2 is SMNVEV (reference sequence). The germline V and J ends were trimmed by 3 bases and 3 bases, with 17 bases remaining between them. The length of the CDR3 is 16 residues. Here the CDR3 DNA reads TGTGCCAGCAGTTTGGGCCCCACGGGCCCTAAAGAGACCCAGTACTTC. It encodes CASSLGPTGPKETQYF.

The chain combines TRBV2 with TRBJ2-5; D not resolved. The CDR3 extends over 12 amino acids. Trimming shortened V by 7 bases and J by 3 bases, and 9 bases separated the two germline ends. Germline V gives CDR1 SNHLY, CDR2 FYNNEI. The DNA of the CDR3 is TGTGCCAGCAAGGGTGCGGAAGAGACCCAGTACTTC. Translated: CASKGAEETQYF.

The V gene is TRBV28, the J gene TRBJ1-4; D ambiguous. Trimming took 8 bases from V and 5 from J, leaving 21 bases between them. Germline CDR1 and CDR2: MDHEN and SYDVKM. The length of the CDR3 is 16 residues. The CDR3 reads CASLPGQPANNEKLFF. Here the CDR3 DNA reads TGTGCCAGCCTACCTGGTCAGCCCGCAAACAATGAAAAACTGTTTTTT. The variable domain in full, completed from reference TRBV28 and TRBJ1-4, reads DVKVTQSSRYLVKRTGEKVFLECVQDMDHENMFWYRQDPGLGLRLIYFSYDVKMKEKGDIPEGYSVSREKKERFSLILESASTNQTSMYLCASLPGQPANNEKLFFGSGTQLSVL.

The rearrangement uses TRBV9 and TRBJ2-1; 12 nucleotides align to TRBD2. Germline-derived CDR1 and CDR2 are SGDLS and YYNGEE. Trimming cost V 4 bases and J 8 bases; bases outside gene matches: 7. CDR3 size: 15 residues. The CDR3 nucleotides are TGTGCCAGCAGCCGCCGACTAGCGGGAGCCGATGAGCAGTTCTTC. It is translated as CASSRRLAGADEQFF.

The chain has TRBV5-1 and TRBJ2-3; 11 bases map to TRBD2. V dropped 4 bases and J dropped 4; count of bases not matched to a gene: 5. Per germline, CDR1 SGHRS and CDR2 YFSETQ. The CDR3 covers 15 residues. The CDR3 protein is CASSISGRGSDTQYF. DNA for the CDR3: TGCGCCAGCAGCATTAGCGGGAGGGGCTCAGATACGCAGTATTTT.

The CDR3 spells CASSPVSGIFSDEQFF. CDR3 DNA sequence: TGCGCCAGCAGTCCCGTTAGCGGAATATTCTCCGATGAGCAGTTCTTC. The V call is TRBV10-1, the J call TRBJ2-1; possible D gene TRBD2, 6 bases. V shed 5 bases and J shed 8 bases, with 22 bases lying between them. CDR1 is WNHNN, CDR2 SYGVQD, per germline (reference sequence). This CDR3 is 16 amino acids long.

The CDR3 protein is CASSEGGRTGNTIYF. CDR3 sequence (DNA): TGTGCCAGCAGTGAAGGCGGACGGACTGGAAACACCATATATTTT. J is TRBJ1-3 and V is TRBV2; D is uncertain. The CDR3 runs to 15 residues. Trimming removed 1 base at V and 2 bases at J, with 9 bases between. Germline-derived CDR1 and CDR2 are SNHLY and FYNNEI.

The V gene is TRBV27, the J gene TRBJ2-5, with D tentatively TRBD1 or TRBD2 (5 bases each). TRBJ2-7 explains the end of the DNA better; the J call may be wrong. CDR1 is MNHEY and CDR2 is SMNVEV in the germline V gene (reference sequence). The CDR3 spans 15 residues. CDR3 residues: CASRSTGTHSYEQYF. The CDR3 DNA sequence: TGTGCCAGCAGATCAACCGGGACCCATTCCTACGAGCAGTACTTC.

CDR3 loop: CASAHIGVTETQYF. CDR3 sequence (DNA): TGTGCCAGCGCCCACATAGGGGTCACGGAGACCCAGTACTTC. The rearrangement uses TRBV5-4 and TRBJ2-5; a possible D gene is TRBD1 (5 bases). The CDR3 sequence is 14 residues long. Germline assignment: CDR1 SGHNT and CDR2 YYREEE (reference sequence). Trimming stripped 7 bases from V and 5 bases from J, with 18 bases between.

This sequence joins TRBV5-1 and TRBJ2-4; 11 bases line up with TRBD2. With 7 bases clipped from V and 4 bases from J, the junction kept 13 bases outside the gene matches. In germline, CDR1 is SGHRS, CDR2 YFSETQ. The CDR3 runs to 17 residues. CDR3: CASSYSPSGRTKNIQYF. The CDR3 bases are TGCGCCAGCTCCTATTCTCCTAGCGGGAGGACTAAAAACATTCAGTACTTC. Full variable domain (remainder filled in from reference TRBV5-1 and TRBJ2-4): KAGVTQTPRYLIKTRGQQVTLSCSPISGHRSVSWYQQTPGQGLQFLFEYFSETQRNKGNFPGRFSGRQFSNSRSEMNVSTLELGDSALYLCASSYSPSGRTKNIQYFGAGTRLSVL.

This chain uses TRBV5-5 with TRBJ1-2; no clear D. Trimming cost V 4 bases and J 2 bases, with 9 bases left between them. CDR1 is SGHKS, CDR2 YYEKEE, per germline (reference sequence). The CDR3 has 13 amino acids. The CDR3 loop is CASSLDPNYGYTF. As DNA, the CDR3 is TGTGCCAGCAGCCTGGACCCCAACTATGGCTACACCTTC.